One and the same sample provided the 30 T cell receptor beta chains below, sequenced in a study of T cell changes during pregnancy in multiple sclerosis (dated by TCRdb to the late 2010s). To prepare the library, the immunoSEQ multiplex PCR assay was applied. TCRdb took over this immuneACCESS table, retaining in-frame rearrangements with V and J assigned. Such tables are incomplete; in checked studies, under half of the missing clones stem from an unresolved V gene, and the remainder is unexplained. The sample table holds 91,000 or so clones, of which 92% were seen once. The ten largest make up just over 2% of the sample. The specimen was peripheral blood, collected after pregnancy. These receptors originate from a female donor with multiple sclerosis, enrolled in a pregnancy study.

The chain uses TRBV6-6 and TRBJ1-5; D remains ambiguous. Germline lookup yields CDR1 MNHNY and CDR2 SVGAGI (reference sequence). Trimming removed 2 bases from V and 7 bases from J, with 9 bases in between. CDR3 length: 13 residues. The CDR3 loop reads CASSYDTAQPQHF. CDR3 in DNA: TGTGCCAGCAGTTACGACACTGCCCAGCCCCAGCATTTT.

V gene TRBV7-2 combines with J gene TRBJ1-1; D might be TRBD1 (6 bases). Germline values: CDR1 SGHTA, CDR2 FQGNSA. The length of the CDR3 is 17 residues. V was clipped by 3 bases and J by 4 bases, with 21 bases between them. CDR3 bases: TGTGCCAGCAGCTTTGCACGTCTGGGGGCTGCGACCACTGAAGCTTTCTTT. Its translation: CASSFARLGAATTEAFF.

The chain employs TRBV19 and TRBJ2-7, with TRBD2 matching 7 bases. V shed 6 bases, J shed 0 bases, and the junction held 5 bases outside the gene matches. The CDR3 is 14 residues long. The V gene's germline CDR1 is LNHDA and CDR2 SQIVND (reference sequence). The CDR3 bases are TGTGCCAGTAGCGAAGAGCGGGGCTCCTACGAGCAGTACTTC. Translating it yields CASSEERGSYEQYF.

The chain employs TRBV7-8 and TRBJ2-7; D might be TRBD2 (5 bases). This CDR3 comprises 18 residues. Germline V gives CDR1 SGHVS, CDR2 FQNEAQ. The ends were cut back, 1 base at V and 2 bases at J, with 21 bases in the middle. CDR3 nucleotides: TGTGCCAGCAGCTTAGGGTCATATACGGGATTCTCCACCTACGAGCAGTACTTC. As protein: CASSLGSYTGFSTYEQYF.

This sequence joins TRBV7-6 and TRBJ2-2; 11 bases fit TRBD1. V lost 5 bases to trimming and J lost 7 bases; unmatched junction nucleotides: 6. The length of the CDR3 is 15 residues. Germline V gene lookup returns CDR1 SGHVS and CDR2 FNYEAQ. The CDR3 reads CASSLGQGAVGELFF. In DNA, the CDR3 is TGTGCCAGCAGCCTCGGACAGGGGGCTGTCGGGGAGCTGTTTTTT. Combining the CDR3 with reference TRBV7-6 and TRBJ2-2 gives the whole variable domain GAGVSQSPRYKVTKRGQDVALRCDPISGHVSLYWYRQALGQGPEFLTYFNYEAQQDKSGLPNDRFSAERPEGSISTLTIQRTEQRDSAMYRCASSLGQGAVGELFFGEGSRLTVL.

The rearrangement joins TRBV18 to TRBJ2-7; possibly TRBD1 for D (5 bases). Trimming cost V 2 bases and J 3 bases, with 14 bases left between them. From germline, CDR1 is KGHSH and CDR2 LQKENI. This CDR3 comprises 15 residues. Written as DNA, the CDR3 is TGTGCCAGCTCACCAAGTTTAGGGGAAGGCTACGAGCAGTACTTC. Its protein product is CASSPSLGEGYEQYF.

V and J are TRBV6-4 and TRBJ1-6; D gene unclear. Germline V gives CDR1 MRHNA, CDR2 SNTAGT. The length of the CDR3 is 14 residues. Trimming removed 0 bases from V and 9 bases from J, with 9 bases in between. This CDR3 is CASSDSPGGSPLHF. The CDR3 DNA reads as TGTGCCAGCAGTGACTCCCCGGGAGGTTCACCCCTCCACTTT.

The CDR3 loop reads CASSLWRNTEAFF. CDR3 DNA: TGTGCCAGCAGCTTATGGAGGAACACTGAAGCTTTCTTT. The J gene is TRBJ1-1, the V gene TRBV7-9, with D unresolved. V was trimmed by 2 bases and J by 1 base, leaving 5 bases between them. Germline CDR1 SEHNR, CDR2 FQNEAQ (reference sequence). This CDR3 has 13 amino acids. Based on the CDR3 plus reference TRBV7-9 and TRBJ1-1, the full variable domain is DTGVSQNPRHKITKRGQNVTFRCDPISEHNRLYWYRQTLGQGPEFLTYFQNEAQLEKSRLLSDRFSAERPKGSFSTLEIQRTEQGDSAMYLCASSLWRNTEAFFGQGTRLTVV.

J is TRBJ2-3 and V is TRBV29-1; D might be TRBD1 (6 bases). Deletions cut 4 bases from V and 3 bases from J, with 11 bases between. The CDR3 extends over 13 amino acids. Germline loops: CDR1 SQVTM, CDR2 ANQGSEA. The CDR3 sequence: CSVVGGRTDTQYF. CDR3 in DNA: TGCAGCGTTGTAGGGGGTAGGACAGATACGCAGTATTTT.

V gene TRBV4-2 combines with J gene TRBJ1-6; 8 bases line up with TRBD1. V lost 1 base, J lost 5 bases, and 10 bases stayed unmatched. This CDR3 spans 18 amino acids. Germline V gives CDR1 LGHNA, CDR2 YNFKEQ. DNA of the CDR3: TGTGCCAGCAGCCAAGGTTCTCAGGGGGCGATGAATAATTCACCCCTCCACTTT. It codes for CASSQGSQGAMNNSPLHF.

To note about this clone: At one end the junction does not follow the germline gene, possibly because of a read error. The rearrangement uses TRBV10-2 and TRBJ2-1, with 10 nucleotides matching TRBD1. The CDR3 is 12 residues long. Looked up from germline, CDR1 is WSHSY and CDR2 is SAAADI. The CDR3 DNA reads as TGCGCCAGCAGTGAGTCGTGGACAGGGGGGATCTTC. This sequence encodes CASSESWTGGIF.

The rearrangement uses TRBV7-9 and TRBJ1-4, with 7 bases fitting TRBD1. Germline-derived CDR1 and CDR2 are SEHNR and FQNEAQ (reference sequence). The V segment lost 5 bases and the J segment 2 bases; nucleotides outside the gene matches: 2. The CDR3 is made up of 14 amino acids. The DNA of the CDR3 is TGTGCCAGCAGCGAACAGGGGACTAATGAAAAACTGTTTTTT. Amino acids: CASSEQGTNEKLFF.

CDR3 sequence reads: CASIPAGGSYNEQFF. CDR3 nucleotide sequence: TGTGCCAGCATCCCCGCGGGAGGGTCCTACAATGAGCAGTTCTTC. The chain is built from TRBV6-1 and TRBJ2-1; 9 bases line up with TRBD2. Unmatched junction bases numbered 5, after V lost 7 bases and J lost 1 base. The CDR3 is 15 residues long. The germline gives CDR1 MNHNS, CDR2 SASEGT.

The table lists this clone with a count of one. The V gene is TRBV6-1, the J gene TRBJ1-2; TRBD1 matches 10 bases. The CDR3 is made up of 14 amino acids. With V trimmed by 3 bases and J by 4 bases, 2 bases remained unmatched. Per germline, CDR1 MNHNS and CDR2 SASEGT. CDR3 residues: CASSEGQGSYGYTF. The CDR3 DNA is TGTGCCAGCAGTGAGGGACAGGGGTCCTATGGCTACACCTTC.

The chain combines TRBV5-6 with TRBJ1-3; D is undetermined. The germline CDR1 and CDR2 sequences are SGHDT and YYEEEE. CDR3 size: 15 residues. V lost 2 bases, J lost 2 bases, and 11 bases lay in between. The CDR3 region is CASSFGRGPGNTIYF. CDR3 DNA: TGTGCCAGCAGCTTTGGTCGGGGTCCTGGAAACACCATATATTTT.

The DNA for the CDR3 is TGTGCCAGCAGCCAAGATAATAGGGGCACTGAAGCTTTCTTT. It encodes CASSQDNRGTEAFF. J is TRBJ1-1 and V is TRBV4-2; tentatively, D is TRBD1 (5 bases). CDR3 length: 14 amino acids. The germline V and J ends were trimmed by 0 bases and 4 bases, with 9 bases remaining between them. From germline, CDR1 is LGHNA and CDR2 YNFKEQ.

This chain joins TRBV11-3 and TRBJ1-1, with 8 bases matching TRBD1. This CDR3 has 16 residues. The J segment lost 3 bases and the V segment lost 2 bases, leaving 8 bases of the junction unmatched. Germline-derived CDR1 and CDR2 are SGHNT and YENEEA. CDR3 nucleotides: TGTGCCAGCAGCTTATTTTGGACAGGGAGGGACACTGAAGCTTTCTTT. It is translated as CASSLFWTGRDTEAFF.

The table lists this clone with a count of one. Here the CDR3 reads CASSPVRASEAFF. The CDR3 DNA reads TGTGCCAGCAGTCCGGTTCGTGCCTCTGAAGCTTTCTTT. The chain combines TRBV6-5 with TRBJ1-1; D is unclear. This CDR3 is built from 13 residues. With 5 bases removed from V and 6 bases from J, the gap between germline ends came to 13 bases. The germline gives CDR1 MNHEY, CDR2 SVGAGI.

The genes are TRBV6-6 and TRBJ1-4, with 8 bases lining up with TRBD1. Trimming removed 6 bases from V and 3 bases from J; junction bases left unmatched: 6. The CDR3 runs 15 residues. CDR1 and CDR2 (germline): MNHNY, SVGAGI (reference sequence). The CDR3 reads CASSGQGRANEKLFF. CDR3 in DNA: TGTGCCAGCAGCGGACAGGGTAGGGCTAATGAAAAACTGTTTTTT.

The rearrangement joins TRBV27 to TRBJ1-2; D not resolved. This CDR3 is 13 amino acids long. The V end was cut by 4 bases, the J end by 1 base, with 7 bases between. Germline assignment: CDR1 MNHEY and CDR2 SMNVEV (reference sequence). CDR3 region: CASSYTNNYGYTF. DNA for the CDR3: TGTGCCAGCAGTTATACAAATAACTATGGCTACACCTTC.

The chain employs TRBV6-5 and TRBJ1-1; D gene unclear. Per germline, CDR1 MNHEY and CDR2 SVGAGI. The CDR3 extends over 14 amino acids. V was clipped by 0 bases and J by 1 base, with 6 bases between them. The CDR3 DNA reads TGTGCCAGCAGTTACTCGCGGAGGAACACTGAAGCTTTCTTT. Translated: CASSYSRRNTEAFF.

This rearrangement joins TRBV7-2 to TRBJ2-3; 10 bases are a match to TRBD2. V was clipped by 4 bases and J by 2 bases; unmatched bases: 3. Germline CDR1 SGHTA, CDR2 FQGNSA. This CDR3 region has 15 residues. This chain's CDR3 is CASSSLAGNTDTQYF. The CDR3 nucleotides are TGTGCCAGCAGCTCACTAGCGGGAAACACAGATACGCAGTATTTT.

This clone occurred a few times. V usage is TRBV27 and J usage is TRBJ2-3; possibly TRBD2 for D (5 bases). Trimming cost V 3 bases and J 3 bases, with 13 bases left between them. Germline-derived CDR1 and CDR2 are MNHEY and SMNVEV (reference sequence). The CDR3 runs to 15 residues. The CDR3 protein is CASSFGGPRTDTQYF. CDR3 coding DNA: TGTGCCAGCAGTTTTGGCGGGCCCAGAACAGATACGCAGTATTTT.

The gene calls are TRBV27 and TRBJ2-1; TRBD1 matches 9 bases. The CDR3 is 15 amino acids. With V trimmed by 5 bases and J by 2 bases, 4 bases remained unmatched. Germline CDR1 MNHEY, CDR2 SMNVEV (reference sequence). The CDR3 DNA reads TGTGCCAGCAGTCAGGACAGGGGCGCCTACAATGAGCAGTTCTTC. This gives the protein CASSQDRGAYNEQFF.

The chain combines TRBV9 with TRBJ1-3; D might be TRBD1 (6 bases). The CDR3 runs to 13 residues. Germline V gene lookup returns CDR1 SGDLS and CDR2 YYNGEE. V lost 4 bases and J lost 1, with 6 bases in between. The CDR3 DNA is TGTGCCAGCAGCACAGGGTCTGGAAACACCATATATTTT. Translation gives CASSTGSGNTIYF.

The chain joins TRBV11-1 to TRBJ2-7; perhaps TRBD2 as D (6 bases). Trimming left V 3 bases short and J 0 bases short, with 15 bases between. The CDR3 spans 16 residues. Germline CDR1 and CDR2: SGHAT and FQDESV (reference sequence). CDR3 sequence reads: CASSFPAGSNSYEQYF. CDR3 bases: TGTGCCAGCAGCTTTCCGGCCGGGAGTAACTCCTACGAGCAGTACTTC.

This clone appeared once. The rearrangement links TRBV7-2 to TRBJ1-4; D call uncertain. This CDR3 region has 15 residues. CDR1 is SGHTA, CDR2 FQGNSA, per germline. Trimming stripped 0 bases from V and 5 bases from J, with 10 bases between. For the CDR3, the DNA is TGTGCCAGCAGCTTAGCCCTAGGATTCAATGAAAAACTGTTTTTT. This encodes CASSLALGFNEKLFF.

V gene TRBV11-2 combines with J gene TRBJ1-2, with 7 bases lining up with TRBD1. CDR1 SGHAT and CDR2 FQNNGV come from the germline V gene. The J segment lost 3 bases and the V segment lost 4 bases, leaving 5 bases of the junction unmatched. The CDR3 consists of 14 residues. The CDR3 DNA sequence: TGTGCCAGCAGCTCAGGGGGTACTGACTATGGCTACACCTTC. The encoded protein is CASSSGGTDYGYTF.

The CDR3 DNA is TGTGCCAGCAGCCCCCAGCAGGATCCTGGGGAGACCCAGTACTTC. Translation: CASSPQQDPGETQYF. J is TRBJ2-5 and V is TRBV7-2; D gene ambiguous. Germline V gene sequence: CDR1 SGHTA, CDR2 FQGNSA. Deletions cut 5 bases from V and 5 bases from J, with 18 bases between. CDR3 length equals 15 residues.

The V call is TRBV18, the J call TRBJ2-3, with 8 bases aligning to TRBD1. This CDR3 is 16 amino acids long. With V trimmed by 3 bases and J by 2 bases, 7 bases remained unmatched. Germline CDR1 KGHSH, CDR2 LQKENI. The CDR3 sequence is CASSPEQGVDTDTQYF. CDR3 nucleotides: TGTGCCAGCTCACCCGAACAGGGGGTTGACACAGATACGCAGTATTTT.